This T cell receptor (beta chain) was sequenced in a study of blood T cells in healthy people across ages. The study, taken as a whole, reports: As naive T cell percentage varied, TCR beta diversity correlated strongly with it.

The CDR3 has 16 residues. The germline V gene has CDR1 MDHEN and CDR2 SYDVKM. On this clonotype: Its antigen remains unknown.

Primers used in a second PCR of roughly 6 to 12 cycles were a sample-barcoded 5' primer and a J-beta primer mix. MiXCR was run by TCRdb on the 5' RACE reads, yielding one entry per CDR3 protein. The repertoire consists of 850,000 to 1,300,000 distinct CDR3 sequences, with over 35% occurring once and the leading ten covering approximately 17%. The chain combines TRBV28 with TRBJ2-4, with 9 bases lining up with TRBD2. The last part of the DNA fits TRBJ2-5 better; the J call may be wrong. Sequenced sample: blood. This sequence was found in a woman in her sixties or seventies in good health. The CDR3 reads CASSLYSSGNQETQYF. In DNA form, the CDR3 reads TGTGCCAGCAGTTTATACTCTAGCGGGAACCAAGAGACCCAGTACTTC.